This T cell receptor (beta chain) stems from a study of PD-1 blockade in classical Hodgkin lymphoma. Deletions cut 0 bases from V and 5 bases from J, with 15 bases between. This CDR3 has 16 residues. Germline V gene sequence: CDR1 SGHKS, CDR2 YYEKEE (reference sequence). Data came from immunoSEQ multiplex PCR; TCRdb stores just in-frame clones and leaves some out. The repertoire holds approximately 13,000 clones, around nine tenths seen once, with roughly 0.86% in the top ten. Described time point: cycle 4 day 1 (C4D1), after less than 7 weeks of nivolumab. Every single patient, without exception, relapsed after autologous stem cell transplantation, and brentuximab vedotin exposure varied. Magnetic negative selection was used to purify CD4+ T cells from thawed PBMCs.

The clonotype originates from a human donor with classical Hodgkin lymphoma. The sample was CD4+ T cells from blood, taken before the fourth cycle of nivolumab. This rearrangement joins TRBV5-5 to TRBJ1-5; D gene uncertain. The CDR3 nucleotides read TGTGCCAGCAGCTTGGCACCCGAAACCTATTATCAGCCCCAGCATTTT. Translation gives CASSLAPETYYQPQHF. Combining the CDR3 with reference TRBV5-5 and TRBJ1-5 gives the whole variable domain DAGVTQSPTHLIKTRGQQVTLRCSPISGHKSVSWYQQVLGQGPQFIFQYYEKEERGRGNFPDRFSARQFPNYSSELNVNALLLGDSALYLCASSLAPETYYQPQHFGDGTRLSIL.